This TCR beta chain stems from a study of blood T cell repertoires in COVID-19. The CDR3 extends over 14 amino acids. J was trimmed by 0 bases and V by 6 bases; bases with no gene match: 5. The germline CDR1 and CDR2 sequences are SGHVS and FQNEAQ. Clones were sequenced by immunoSEQ multiplex PCR, and TCRdb holds only the in-frame ones, with some missing. The sample lists about 420,000 clones, approximately 90% occurring once. The specimen sequenced was peripheral blood. This chain joins TRBV7-8 and TRBJ2-7; the match to TRBD1 covers 7 bases. This receptor was taken from a man younger than 30 with COVID-19, enrolled during active disease. This CDR3 reads CASRNRGSSYEQYF. The CDR3 region has the DNA TGTGCCAGCAGGAACAGGGGTTCCTCCTACGAGCAGTACTTC.